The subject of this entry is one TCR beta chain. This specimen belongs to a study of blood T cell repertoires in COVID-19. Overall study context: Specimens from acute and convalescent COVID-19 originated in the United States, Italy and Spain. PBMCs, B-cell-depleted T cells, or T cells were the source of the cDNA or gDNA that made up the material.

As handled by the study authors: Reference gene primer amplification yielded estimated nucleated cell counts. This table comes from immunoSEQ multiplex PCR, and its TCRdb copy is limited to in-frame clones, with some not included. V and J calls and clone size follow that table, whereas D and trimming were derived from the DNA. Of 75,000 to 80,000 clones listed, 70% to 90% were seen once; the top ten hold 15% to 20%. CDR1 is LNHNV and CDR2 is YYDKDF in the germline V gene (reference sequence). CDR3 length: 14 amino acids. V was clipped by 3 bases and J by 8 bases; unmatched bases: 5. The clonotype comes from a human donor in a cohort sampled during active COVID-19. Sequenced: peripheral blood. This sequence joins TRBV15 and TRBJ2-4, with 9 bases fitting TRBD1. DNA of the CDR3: TGTGCCACCAGCAGCCGGGACAGGGAGCACATTCAGTACTTC. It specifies CATSSRDREHIQYF.